This section outlines one TCR beta chain sequence together with its context. Antigen: not known. This sample was taken from a study of a mutant IDH1 vaccine in newly diagnosed glioma. The time point was: week 47, end of study. With topical imiquimod, each dose of the vaccine consisted of 300 ug of mutant IDH1 20-mer peptide. Germline V gives CDR1 MGHRA, CDR2 YSYEKL. The CDR3 consists of 14 residues. V was pared by 1 base and J by 5 bases, with 2 bases of the junction left unmatched. The assay was immunoSEQ multiplex PCR, and TCRdb's table has in-frame clones only and misses some. This table has almost 95,000 clones, roughly 86% appearing once.

The material sequenced was PBMCs, taken from a glioma patient whose treatment included an IDH1 peptide vaccine. V and J are TRBV4-1 and TRBJ2-1; 7 nucleotides line up with TRBD2. The clonotype comes from a woman in her forties or fifties with glioma. The CDR3 nucleotides are TGCGCCAGCAGCCAAGTGACTAGCCACAATGAGCAGTTCTTC. Protein sequence: CASSQVTSHNEQFF.